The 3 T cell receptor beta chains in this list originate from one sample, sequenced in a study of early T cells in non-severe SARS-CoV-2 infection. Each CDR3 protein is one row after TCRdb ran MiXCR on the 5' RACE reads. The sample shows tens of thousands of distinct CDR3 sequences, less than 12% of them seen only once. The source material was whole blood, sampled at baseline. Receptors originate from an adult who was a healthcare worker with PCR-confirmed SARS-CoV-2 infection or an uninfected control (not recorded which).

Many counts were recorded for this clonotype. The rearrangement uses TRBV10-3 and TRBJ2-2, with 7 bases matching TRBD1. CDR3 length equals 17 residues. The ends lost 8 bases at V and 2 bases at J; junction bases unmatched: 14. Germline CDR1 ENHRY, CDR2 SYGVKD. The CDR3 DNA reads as TGTGCCATCCGAGACCAGCTTGACAGGGTCAACACCGGGGAGCTGTTTTTT. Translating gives CAIRDQLDRVNTGELFF.

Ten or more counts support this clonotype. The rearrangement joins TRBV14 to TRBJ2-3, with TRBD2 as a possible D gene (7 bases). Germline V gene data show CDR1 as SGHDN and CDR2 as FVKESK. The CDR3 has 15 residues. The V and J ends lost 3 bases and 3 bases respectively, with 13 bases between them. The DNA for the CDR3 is TGTGCCAGCAGCCACTGGGGGGGCGGAACAGATACGCAGTATTTT. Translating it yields CASSHWGGGTDTQYF. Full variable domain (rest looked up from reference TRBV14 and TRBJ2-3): EAGVTQFPSHSVIEKGQTVTLRCDPISGHDNLYWYRRVMGKEIKFLLHFVKESKQDESGMPNNRFLAERTGGTYSTLKVQPAELEDSGVYFCASSHWGGGTDTQYFGPGTRLTVL.

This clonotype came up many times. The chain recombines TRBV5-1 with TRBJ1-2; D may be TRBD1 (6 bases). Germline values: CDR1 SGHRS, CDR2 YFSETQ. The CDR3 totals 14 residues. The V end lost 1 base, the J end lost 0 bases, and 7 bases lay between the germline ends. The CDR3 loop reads CASSLRGANYGYTF. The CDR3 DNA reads TGCGCCAGCAGCTTGAGGGGGGCTAACTATGGCTACACCTTC.